This T cell receptor (beta chain) came from a study of blood T cell repertoires in COVID-19 (dated by TCRdb to 2019 to 2021). Notes on the research overall: Samples from collaborators originated in the United States, Italy and Spain and spanned both the acute and convalescent phases of COVID-19. The prospective study material was composed of cDNA or gDNA derived from T cells, B-cell-depleted T cells, or PBMCs. The dataset comprised deeply sampled blood TCRbeta repertoires from subjects exposed to, actively infected with, or recovered from COVID-19. The repertoires were made available in a free public database intended to serve as a resource for research on the immune response to SARS-CoV-2. Samples were obtained from the ongoing ImmuneRACE study (first 160 participants) and from 1,254 subjects provided by 6 global collaborators. A de-identified subject ID, COVID-19 status, age in years and sex were almost always included in the sample metadata. Where available, HLA class I and class II types were taken from metadata supplied by the sample provider and were not determined by assay-based typing.

TCRbeta CDR3 regions were amplified from genomic DNA by means of the immunoSEQ Assay, a bias-controlled multiplex PCR. As for the original processing: The number of nucleated cells in each sample was estimated from the amplification of reference gene primers within the assay. To quantify the absolute abundance of each unique TCRbeta CDR3 rearrangement, sequence reads were collapsed and filtered. For each sample, productive Simpson clonality was calculated as the square root of Simpson's diversity index across productive rearrangements. Imported from immuneACCESS, the table was reduced by TCRdb to in-frame sequences with V and J called. These copies leave out some clones; in studies compared against another copy, an unresolved V gene accounts for under half, and the cause of the remainder is not known. V and J calls and clone size are as listed in that table; D and trimming were resolved from the DNA. The sample data list about 170,000 clones, and 88% of these were observed just once. The ten largest make up around 1.9% of the sample.

Samples from volunteer blood donors who had recovered from COVID-19 were contributed by a second Seattle source. Each collaborating institution followed its own protocols to collect whole blood in K2EDTA tubes. For TCRbeta analysis, collaborator samples were shipped as frozen whole blood, as isolated PBMCs, or as DNA extracted from either sample type. Comments on this clone: The antigen it binds to is not known. Qualities for individual bases were not recorded, and no much larger clone is one base off.

Unmatched junction bases come to 4, with V trimmed by 0 bases and J by 4 bases. The CDR3 starts with the cysteine, ends with the phenylalanine, and has 16 residues. Solely the CDR3 DNA is kept, with 48 bases framed from the first base. Per the germline V gene (reference sequence), SGHNT is the CDR1 and YYREEE is the CDR2. The full study reports these points: The quantity of clinical and demographic metadata differed by source and by participant and was supplied without curation.

This clonotype originated in a man aged 50 or older who had recovered from COVID-19. The receptor chain draws on TRBV5-4 and TRBJ2-3; 11 central bases correspond to TRBD2. The sample was peripheral blood. The CDR3 amino acid sequence is: CASSLGLAGGSDTQYF. The DNA reads as follows: TGTGCCAGCAGCTTGGGGCTAGCGGGAGGATCAGATACGCAGTATTTT.